This TCR beta chain was documented in a study of shared clonotypes between healthy human individuals. Study results and limitations: Clonotype sharing among donors was expected to depend on sequencing depth. Sampling involved blood alone; tissue repertoires likely differ.

Turning to this clone: As yet, its antigen is unknown.

Looked up from germline, CDR1 is MGHDK and CDR2 is SYGVNS. V was cut by 1 base and J by 0 bases, with 16 bases left in between. The CDR3 is 18 amino acids. TCRdb's table, derived via immunoSEQ multiplex PCR, lists solely in-frame clones and lacks some. Among about 500,000 clones listed, 60% to 80% were seen once. The sample was PBMCs. The source of this sequence is a middle-aged woman in good health. Some clones in this sample may be carry-over from other donors' samples. The rearrangement uses TRBV25-1 and TRBJ1-3; D is unresolved. The CDR3 sequence: CASSEWSGRSGSGNTIYF. CDR3 DNA sequence: TGTGCCAGCAGTGAATGGAGCGGCAGGTCGGGCTCTGGAAACACCATATATTTT.